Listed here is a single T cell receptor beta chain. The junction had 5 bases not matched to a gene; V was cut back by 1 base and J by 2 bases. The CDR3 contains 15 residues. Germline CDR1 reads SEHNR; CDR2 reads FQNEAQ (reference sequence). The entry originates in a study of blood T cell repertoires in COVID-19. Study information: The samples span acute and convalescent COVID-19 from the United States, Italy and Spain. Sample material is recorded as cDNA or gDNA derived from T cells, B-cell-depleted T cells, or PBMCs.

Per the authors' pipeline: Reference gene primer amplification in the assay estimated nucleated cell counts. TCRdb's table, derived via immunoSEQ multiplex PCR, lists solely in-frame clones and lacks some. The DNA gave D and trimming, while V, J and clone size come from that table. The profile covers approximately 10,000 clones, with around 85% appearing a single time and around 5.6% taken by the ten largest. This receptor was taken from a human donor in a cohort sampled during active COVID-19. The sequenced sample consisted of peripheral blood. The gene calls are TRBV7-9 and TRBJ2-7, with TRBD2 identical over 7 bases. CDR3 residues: CASSLGGGVPYEQYF. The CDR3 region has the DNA TGTGCCAGCAGCTTAGGGGGAGGGGTCCCCTACGAGCAGTACTTC.